What follows are 4 T cell receptor beta chains derived from one specimen sequenced in a study of blood T cells in healthy people across ages. The authors ran a second PCR of 7 to 11 cycles using a sample-barcoded 5' primer and a J-beta primer mix. One entry per CDR3 protein, called by TCRdb with MiXCR from the 5' RACE reads. Among hundreds of thousands of distinct CDR3 sequences listed, more than 20% were seen once. The sequenced material came from blood. These receptors were obtained from a man between 65 and 85 years old in good health.

The CDR3, as DNA: TGCAGCGCATCCGGGACAGGGATCCACGAGCAGTACTTC. This translates into CSASGTGIHEQYF. The J gene is TRBJ2-7, the V gene TRBV29-1; 9 nucleotides align to TRBD1. Germline CDR1 is SQVTM and CDR2 is ANQGSEA. The CDR3 spans 13 residues. V lost 7 bases and J lost 5; bases outside the gene matches: 9.

This chain joins TRBV20-1 and TRBJ2-3; D is tentatively TRBD1 or TRBD2 (5 bases each). The germline V gene has CDR1 DFQATT and CDR2 SNEGSKA (reference sequence). This CDR3 region has 14 residues. V was shortened by 6 bases and J by 0 bases, with 13 bases between the two germline ends. The CDR3 loop is CSAQGWGSTDTQYF. DNA for the CDR3: TGCAGTGCCCAAGGGTGGGGGAGCACAGATACGCAGTATTTT.

As to this clonotype: The conserved phenylalanine or tryptophan normally closing the CDR3 is absent here, so this likely arose from a read error. The chain carries TRBV6-6 and TRBJ1-3, with a possible D match to TRBD1 (6 bases). This CDR3 has 14 residues. Trimming removed 5 bases from V and 3 bases from J, with 11 bases in between. Per germline, CDR1 MNHNY and CDR2 SVGAGI (reference sequence). CDR3 nucleotides: TGTGCCAGCAGTACCGTAGGGGGTGGAAACACCATATATCTT. This sequence encodes CASSTVGGGNTIYL.

The chain has TRBV21-1 and TRBJ2-2; TRBD2 is the table's D call, not checked against the DNA. TRBV21-1 is labeled a pseudogene. The CDR3 is 16 amino acids. The CDR3 loop reads CASSKGLAGPAGELFF. The DNA of the CDR3 is TGTGCCAGCAGCAAAGGACTAGCGGGGCCGGCCGGGGAGCTGTTTTTT.